This entry lists 14 T cell receptor beta chains sequenced from one sample in a study of identical twins. TCRdb ran MiXCR on the 5' RACE reads and lists one entry per CDR3 protein. The sample lists 1.5 million to 2 million distinct CDR3 sequences; 32% were seen once. Sequencing used cord blood. These receptors originate from a newborn girl in good health.

At least ten counts were recorded for this clonotype. The chain uses TRBV10-3 and TRBJ2-1; D uncertain. CDR3 length: 14 amino acids. Germline V gene lookup returns CDR1 ENHRY and CDR2 SYGVKD. Trimming removed 3 bases from V and 0 bases from J, with 6 bases in between. CDR3 nucleotide sequence: TGTGCCATCAGTGACAGGAGCTCCTACAATGAGCAGTTCTTC. Its translation is CAISDRSSYNEQFF.

Turning to this clonotype: Relative to the germline gene, one junction end is altered; a read error may explain this. The chain employs TRBV5-6 and TRBJ2-3; 8 bases are a match to TRBD2. Germline V gene data show CDR1 as SGHDT and CDR2 as YYEEEE. CDR3 size: 16 residues. CDR3 protein: CTSSDQAGANTDTQYF. The CDR3 nucleotides are TGTACCAGCAGCGACCAAGCGGGGGCCAACACAGATACGCAGTATTTT.

The sample holds many counts of this clonotype. The chain has TRBV5-1 and TRBJ2-3; no reliable D call. CDR1 SGHRS and CDR2 YFSETQ come from the germline V gene. This CDR3 has 14 amino acids. V shed 4 bases and J shed 5 bases, with 14 bases lying between them. The CDR3 protein is CASSQTGPEDTQYF. The DNA for the CDR3 is TGCGCCAGCAGCCAGACGGGTCCAGAAGATACGCAGTATTTT.

On this clonotype itself: A read error may account for a junction end that differs from germline. This chain connects TRBV5-1 to TRBJ2-1; 10 bases line up with TRBD2. CDR1 and CDR2 (germline): SGHRS, YFSETQ. The CDR3 is 17 amino acids. The CDR3 loop is CASTLSPLAGSYNKQFF. The CDR3 bases are TGCGCCAGCACCTTATCCCCACTAGCGGGATCCTACAATAAGCAGTTCTTC.

The chain has TRBV5-1 and TRBJ1-1, with a weak D call TRBD1 (5 bases). The CDR3 loop spans 13 amino acids. Germline V gives CDR1 SGHRS, CDR2 YFSETQ. V was trimmed by 0 bases and J by 7 bases, leaving 10 bases between them. The CDR3 protein is CASSLDGAGEAFF. CDR3 sequence (DNA): TGCGCCAGCAGCTTGGACGGGGCGGGTGAAGCTTTCTTT.

The chain recombines TRBV9 with TRBJ2-7, with unresolved D. This CDR3 spans 13 amino acids. V lost 7 bases and J 2 bases, leaving 13 bases between the germline ends. CDR1 is SGDLS and CDR2 is YYNGEE in the germline V gene. The CDR3 sequence: CASLGTPAYEQYF. The CDR3 DNA sequence: TGTGCCAGCTTGGGAACTCCTGCCTACGAGCAGTACTTC.

The rearrangement joins TRBV12-3 or TRBV12-4 to TRBJ2-1, with 14 positions matching TRBD2. The CDR3 extends over 15 amino acids. Trimming cost V 5 bases and J 10 bases; bases outside gene matches: 7. This CDR3 reads CASSPPGLAGVEQFF. The CDR3 DNA is TGTGCCAGCAGTCCCCCGGGACTAGCGGGGGTGGAGCAGTTCTTC.

This clonotype was seen only a few times. The chain couples TRBV20-1 to TRBJ2-7; the match to TRBD2 covers 7 bases. The CDR3 extends over 13 amino acids. V shed 4 bases and J 3 bases; nucleotides not matched to a gene: 6. Per the germline V gene, CDR1 is DFQATT and CDR2 is SNEGSKA (reference sequence). This CDR3 reads CSATETSLYEQYF. DNA for the CDR3: TGCAGTGCTACCGAGACTAGCCTCTACGAGCAGTACTTC.

This clonotype has more than one count but fewer than ten. J is TRBJ2-4 and V is TRBV28; 11 bases line up with TRBD2. The CDR3 length is 15 residues. Per the germline V gene, CDR1 is MDHEN and CDR2 is SYDVKM. V lost 7 bases, J lost 0 bases, and 2 bases stayed unmatched. The CDR3 DNA reads as TGTGCCAGCACCGGACTAGCGGGAGCCAAAAACATTCAGTACTTC. This encodes CASTGLAGAKNIQYF.

V gene TRBV20-1 combines with J gene TRBJ2-1; unclear D gene. The germline gives CDR1 DFQATT, CDR2 SNEGSKA (reference sequence). The CDR3 runs to 10 residues. The ends were cut back, 5 bases at V and 6 bases at J, with 5 bases in the middle. The CDR3 DNA is TGCAGTGCTGCCTTCAATGAGCAGTTCTTC. Its translation: CSAAFNEQFF.

On this clonotype itself: Because the CDR3's place on the DNA is in doubt, the DNA is left out and the CDR3 is given as listed by TCRdb. The chain couples TRBV20-1 to TRBJ2-1. The CDR3 is 15 amino acids long, termini counted. Germline V lookup: CDR1 DFQATT, CDR2 SNEGSKA (reference sequence). CDR3 loop: CSAWAVGSSYNERFF.

This sequence joins TRBV10-3 and TRBJ2-3; 11 bases agree with TRBD2. Germline CDR1 ENHRY, CDR2 SYGVKD. Trimming took 3 bases from V and 3 from J; bases not matched to a gene: 5. The CDR3 contains 16 residues. The CDR3 bases are TGTGCCATCAGTGACACTAGCGGGGGCAATACAGATACGCAGTATTTT. Protein: CAISDTSGGNTDTQYF.

V is TRBV27 and J is TRBJ2-1; D might be TRBD1 (6 bases). The CDR3 contains 15 residues. V was pared by 7 bases and J by 0 bases, with 13 bases between. Looked up from germline, CDR1 is MNHEY and CDR2 is SMNVEV (reference sequence). The DNA for the CDR3 is TGTGCCAGCATCTCACAGGGCCTCTCCTACAATGAGCAGTTCTTC. It codes for CASISQGLSYNEQFF.

This clonotype was counted only a few times. This chain connects TRBV7-9 to TRBJ1-2; 7 bases match TRBD1. J lost 5 bases, V lost 2 bases, and 17 bases had no gene match. CDR3 length: 18 amino acids. Germline loops: CDR1 SEHNR, CDR2 FQNEAQ (reference sequence). CDR3 region: CASSLRRGGEFVGYGYTF. The CDR3 nucleotides are TGTGCCAGCAGCTTACGCCGAGGGGGCGAATTTGTGGGATATGGCTACACCTTC.